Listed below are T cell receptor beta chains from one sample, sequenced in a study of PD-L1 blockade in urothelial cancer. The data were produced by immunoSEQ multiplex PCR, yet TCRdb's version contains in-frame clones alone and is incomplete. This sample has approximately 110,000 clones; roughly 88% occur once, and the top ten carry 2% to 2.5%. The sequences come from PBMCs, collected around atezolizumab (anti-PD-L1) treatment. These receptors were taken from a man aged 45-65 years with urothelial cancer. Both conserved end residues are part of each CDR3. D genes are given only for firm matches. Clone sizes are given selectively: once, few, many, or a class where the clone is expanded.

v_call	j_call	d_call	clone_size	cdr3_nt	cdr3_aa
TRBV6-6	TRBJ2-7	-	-	TGTGCCAGCAGTTACTCTGGAGGACTACCCACCTACGAGCAGTACTTC	CASSYSGGLPTYEQYF
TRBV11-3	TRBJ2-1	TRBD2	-	TGTGCCAGCAGCTTAGGTCGGACTAGCGGGAGTAAAGACGATGAGCAGTTCTTC	CASSLGRTSGSKDDEQFF
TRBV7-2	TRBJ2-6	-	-	TGTGCCAGCAGCCCACGACTGACTGGGGCCAACGTCCTGACTTTC	CASSPRLTGANVLTF
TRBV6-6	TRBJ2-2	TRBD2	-	TGTGCCAGCAAATTTAGCGGGAGTGGCACCGGGGAGCTGTTTTTT	CASKFSGSGTGELFF
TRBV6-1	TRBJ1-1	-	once	TGTGCCAGCAATCCGACGGGAACTGGTGAAGCTTTCTTT	CASNPTGTGEAFF
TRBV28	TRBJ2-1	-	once	TGTGCCAGCAGTCTCACCGGGATGCTAAGGAATGAGCAGTTCTTC	CASSLTGMLRNEQFF
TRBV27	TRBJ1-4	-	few	TGTGCCAGCCAATGGCGACAGGCCGCTAATGAAAAACTGTTTTTT	CASQWRQAANEKLFF
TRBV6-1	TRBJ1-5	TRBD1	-	TGTGCCAGCAGTGCCACCGCCGGGACAGGGGGCGGACAGCCCCAGCATTTT	CASSATAGTGGGQPQHF
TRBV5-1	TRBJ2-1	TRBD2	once	TGCGCCAGCAGCCTAATTAGCGGGCACTCCTACAATGAGCAGTTCTTC	CASSLISGHSYNEQFF
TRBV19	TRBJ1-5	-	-	TGTGCCAGTAGTATAGGCGTCGGGGTTTCGGCAGGCAATCAGCCCCAGCATTTT	CASSIGVGVSAGNQPQHF
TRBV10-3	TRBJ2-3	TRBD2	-	TGTGCCATCAGTGAACCGGGACTAGCGGGAGGGCCAACAGATACGCAGTATTTT	CAISEPGLAGGPTDTQYF
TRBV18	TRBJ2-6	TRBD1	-	TGTGCCAGCTCACCAGGAGAGACAGGGCTTTCTGGGGCCAACGTCCTGACTTTC	CASSPGETGLSGANVLTF
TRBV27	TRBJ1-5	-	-	TGTGCCAGCAGCCTGGACTTAACGTTGGGTCAGCCCCAGCATTTT	CASSLDLTLGQPQHF
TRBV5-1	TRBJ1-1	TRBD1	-	TGCGCCAGCAGCTCAGGGACAGCTAAGACTGAAGCTTTCTTT	CASSSGTAKTEAFF
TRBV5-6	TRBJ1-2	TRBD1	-	TGTGCCAGCAGCCTGGGGACAGTCAATGGCTACACCTTC	CASSLGTVNGYTF
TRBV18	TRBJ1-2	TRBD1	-	TGTGCCAGCTCACCACCGGGACAGGGAAGTGGCTACACCTTC	CASSPPGQGSGYTF
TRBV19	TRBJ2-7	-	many	TGTGCCAGTAGTATAGGCAGGGGAAGCTCCTACGAGCAGTACTTC	CASSIGRGSSYEQYF
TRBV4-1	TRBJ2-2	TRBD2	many	TGCGCCAGCAGCCAAGAGACTAGCGGGATTTTGCCCGGGGAGCTGTTTTTT	CASSQETSGILPGELFF
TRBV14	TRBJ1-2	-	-	TGTGCCAGCAGCCAAGTTATGAGCTATGGCTACACCTTC	CASSQVMSYGYTF
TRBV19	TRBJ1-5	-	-	TGTGCCAGTTGCTCGGGAGGGGGCAATCAGCCCCAGCATTTT	CASCSGGGNQPQHF
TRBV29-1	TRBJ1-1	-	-	TGCAGCGTTCGTGGCGGACAGCTTGAAGCTTTCTTT	CSVRGGQLEAFF
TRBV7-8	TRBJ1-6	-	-	TGTGCCAGCAGCTTAGCGTGGACAGCCTATAATTCACCCCTCCACTTT	CASSLAWTAYNSPLHF
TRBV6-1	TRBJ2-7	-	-	TGTGCCAGCTATGCCGGGGTCGGAGGGATATACGAGCAGTACTTC	CASYAGVGGIYEQYF
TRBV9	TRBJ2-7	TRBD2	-	TGTGCCAGCAGCGGCGGGACTACTCTCTCCTACGAGCAGTACTTC	CASSGGTTLSYEQYF
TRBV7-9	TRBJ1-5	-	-	TGTGCCAGCAGCTTAGGAACGGGGGGCGGGCCCCAGCATTTT	CASSLGTGGGPQHF
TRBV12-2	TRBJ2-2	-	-	TGTGCAAGTCGCTTAGTTCCCCCAGCGGGAGCACCCCTCGCGAACACCGGGGAGCTGTTTTTT	CASRLVPPAGAPLANTGELFF
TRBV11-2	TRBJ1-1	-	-	TGTGCCAGCAGCCGCCGCTCGGGGGGGAACACTGAAGCTTTCTTT	CASSRRSGGNTEAFF
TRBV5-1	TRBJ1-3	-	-	TGCGCCAGCAGCTGGACAACAGGAAAACTTACTGGAAACACCATATATTTT	CASSWTTGKLTGNTIYF
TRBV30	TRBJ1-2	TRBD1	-	TGTGCCTGGAAAGGGACAGGGAACGGCTACACCTTC	CAWKGTGNGYTF
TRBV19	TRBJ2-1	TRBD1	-	TGTGCCAGTAGTATGGGGACAGAGGGTAATGAGCAGTTCTTC	CASSMGTEGNEQFF
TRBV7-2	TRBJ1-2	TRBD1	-	TGTGCCAGCAGCTTAGGGGACAGGAGACACTATGGCTACACCTTC	CASSLGDRRHYGYTF
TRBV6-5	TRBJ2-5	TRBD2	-	TGTGCCAGCAGGGTACTAGCGGGAGGCCAAGAGACCCAGTACTTC	CASRVLAGGQETQYF
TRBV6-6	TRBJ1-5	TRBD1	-	TGTGCCAGCAGTTACTCGACAGGGGGCCACAATCAGCCCCAGCATTTT	CASSYSTGGHNQPQHF
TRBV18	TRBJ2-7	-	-	TGTGCCAGCTCACCACCGGGTTCGCAGGGGCAATGGTACGAGCAGTACTTC	CASSPPGSQGQWYEQYF
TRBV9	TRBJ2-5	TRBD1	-	TGTGCCAGCAGCGCTACCGACAGGGGAGGGACCCAGTACTTC	CASSATDRGGTQYF
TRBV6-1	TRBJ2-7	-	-	TGTGCCAGCAGGGCGGGTCCCACCGGGGAGCAGTACTTC	CASRAGPTGEQYF
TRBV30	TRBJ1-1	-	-	TGTGCCTGGAGTGTCGGGGGTTTAATGAACACTGAAGCTTTCTTT	CAWSVGGLMNTEAFF
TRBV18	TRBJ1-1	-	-	TGTGCCAGCTCACCACAAGAGGGTAACACTGAAGCTTTCTTT	CASSPQEGNTEAFF
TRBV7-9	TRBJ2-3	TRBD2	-	TGTGCCAGCAGCCGGGGGGGGCATGGCGCAGATACGCAGTATTTT	CASSRGGHGADTQYF
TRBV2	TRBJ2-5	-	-	TGTGCCGGTCGGGACCGGGGGGAGACCCAGTACTTC	CAGRDRGETQYF
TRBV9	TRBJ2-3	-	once	TGTGCCAGCAGCGTAGGCAGGACAGATACGCAGTATTTT	CASSVGRTDTQYF
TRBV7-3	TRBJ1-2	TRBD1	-	TGTGCCAGCAGCCCCCGAGGGACAGGTAGTGGCTACACCTTC	CASSPRGTGSGYTF
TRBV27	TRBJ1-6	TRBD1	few	TGTGCCAGCACCTCGGACAGGTTTAATTCACCCCTCCACTTT	CASTSDRFNSPLHF
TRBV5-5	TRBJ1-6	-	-	TGTGCCAGCAGCTTCAGGGGTTCCTATAATTCACCCCTCCACTTT	CASSFRGSYNSPLHF
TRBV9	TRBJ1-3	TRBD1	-	TGTGCCAGCAGCCAGGGGGGTCCAGGGCGCTACGGTGGAAACACCATATATTTT	CASSQGGPGRYGGNTIYF
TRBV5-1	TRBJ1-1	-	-	TGCGCCAGCAGCCGCCGGCAGGGTGGCACTGAAGCTTTCTTT	CASSRRQGGTEAFF
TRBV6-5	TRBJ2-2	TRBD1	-	TGTGCCAGCAGCTCGGACAGGGGGGGAGGCGGGGAGCTGTTTTTT	CASSSDRGGGGELFF